Detailed here is one T cell receptor (beta chain). Original processing methods: The authors estimated nucleated cell counts from reference gene primer amplification. Here immunoSEQ multiplex PCR was the method, and the copy in TCRdb shows in-frame clones only, minus some. Clone size and the V and J calls come from that table; the DNA yielded D and trimming. The sample has roughly 410,000 clones; approximately 90% are singletons. These data originate in a study of blood T cell repertoires in COVID-19. This clonotype originated in a woman aged 40 to 49 with COVID-19, enrolled during active disease. Sequenced input: peripheral blood.

The CDR3 nucleotides read TGTGCCAGCAGCTTAGGTGCGGGGACTAGCTCCTACAATGAGCAGTTCTTC. Translating it yields CASSLGAGTSSYNEQFF. This sequence joins TRBV7-2 and TRBJ2-1; 8 bases fit TRBD2. CDR1 SGHTA and CDR2 FQGNSA come from the germline V gene. V was clipped by 1 base and J by 0 bases; unmatched bases: 5. The CDR3 covers 17 residues. The full variable domain, rest sourced from reference TRBV7-2 and TRBJ2-1, is GAGVSQSPSNKVTEKGKDVELRCDPISGHTALYWYRQSLGQGLEFLIYFQGNSAPDKSGLPSDRFSAERTGGSVSTLTIQRTQQEDSAVYLCASSLGAGTSSYNEQFFGPGTRLTVL.